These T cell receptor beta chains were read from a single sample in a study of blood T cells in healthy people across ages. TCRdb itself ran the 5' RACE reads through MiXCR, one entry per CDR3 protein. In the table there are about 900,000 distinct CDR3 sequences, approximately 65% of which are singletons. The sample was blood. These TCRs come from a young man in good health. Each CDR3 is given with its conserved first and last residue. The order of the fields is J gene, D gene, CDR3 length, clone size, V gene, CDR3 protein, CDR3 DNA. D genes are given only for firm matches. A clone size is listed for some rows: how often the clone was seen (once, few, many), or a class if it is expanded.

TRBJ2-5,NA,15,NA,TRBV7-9,CASSSTLRGTETQYF,TGTGCCAGCAGCTCCACCCTCAGGGGAACAGAGACCCAGTACTTC
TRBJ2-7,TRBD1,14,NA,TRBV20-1,CSASPGQGTYEQYF,TGCAGTGCTAGCCCGGGACAGGGCACGTACGAGCAGTACTTC
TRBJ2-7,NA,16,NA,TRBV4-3,CASSQEWGRDVREQYF,TGCGCCAGCAGCCAAGAGTGGGGACGAGATGTACGAGAGCAGTACTTC
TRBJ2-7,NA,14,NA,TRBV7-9,CASSLGGLTYEQYF,TGTGCCAGCAGCTTGGGGGGGCTGACCTACGAGCAGTACTTC
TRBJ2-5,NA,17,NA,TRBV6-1,CASSEAIRGATGETQYF,TGTGCCAGCAGTGAAGCTATTCGGGGGGCCACGGGTGAGACCCAGTACTTC
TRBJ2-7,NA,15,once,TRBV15,CATSRERETDYEQYF,TGTGCCACCAGCAGAGAGAGGGAGACAGACTACGAGCAGTACTTC
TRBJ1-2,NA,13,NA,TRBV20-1,CSARTGHPYGYTF,TGCAGTGCTAGGACCGGACACCCCTATGGCTACACCTTC
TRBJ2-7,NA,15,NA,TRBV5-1,CASSSYRDASYEQYF,TGCGCCAGCAGCAGTTACAGGGACGCTTCCTACGAGCAGTACTTC
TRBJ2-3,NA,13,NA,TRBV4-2,CASSHLFTDTQYF,TGTGCCAGCAGCCACCTTTTCACAGATACGCAGTATTTT
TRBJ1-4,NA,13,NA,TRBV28,CASRTPTNEKLFF,TGTGCCAGCAGGACCCCAACTAATGAAAAACTGTTTTTT
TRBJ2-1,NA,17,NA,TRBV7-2,CASSFPYTGSISGEQFF,TGTGCCAGCAGCTTCCCCTACACAGGGTCAATTTCGGGTGAGCAGTTCTTC
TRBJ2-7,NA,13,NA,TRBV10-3,CAISHRLSYEQYF,TGTGCCATCAGCCACAGGTTGTCCTACGAGCAGTACTTC
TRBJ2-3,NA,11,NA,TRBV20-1,CSASLADTQYF,TGCAGTGCTAGTCTAGCAGATACGCAGTATTTT
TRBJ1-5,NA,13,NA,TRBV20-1,CSAGDNSNQPQHF,TGCAGTGCTGGGGACAATAGCAATCAGCCCCAGCATTTT
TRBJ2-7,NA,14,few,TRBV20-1,CSAPPPTDGYEQYF,TGCAGTGCTCCTCCACCCACCGACGGATACGAGCAGTACTTC
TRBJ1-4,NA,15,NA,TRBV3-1,CTSSQDMGGWEKLFF,TGTACCAGCAGCCAAGATATGGGGGGTTGGGAAAAACTGTTTTTT
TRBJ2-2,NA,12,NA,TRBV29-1,CSVLISAGELFF,TGCAGCGTTCTAATATCCGCCGGGGAGCTGTTTTTT
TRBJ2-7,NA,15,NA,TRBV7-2,CASSPTGGQIYEQYF,TGTGCCAGCAGCCCAACCGGGGGTCAGATCTACGAGCAGTACTTC
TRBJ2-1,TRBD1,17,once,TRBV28,CASSYGALTGGYNEQFF,TGTGCCAGCAGCTATGGGGCCCTCACAGGGGGATACAATGAGCAGTTCTTC
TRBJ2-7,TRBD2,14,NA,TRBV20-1,CSARILAGGYEQYF,TGCAGTGCTAGGATCCTAGCGGGGGGCTACGAGCAGTACTTC
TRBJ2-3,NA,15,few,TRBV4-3,CASSQVAESTDTQYF,TGCGCCAGCAGCCAAGTAGCGGAGAGCACAGATACGCAGTATTTT
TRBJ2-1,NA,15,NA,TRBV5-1,CASSLYDSSYNEQFF,TGCGCCAGCAGCTTGTACGATAGCTCCTACAATGAGCAGTTCTTC
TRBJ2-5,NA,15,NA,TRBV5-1,CASSLSLGTQETQYF,TGCGCCAGCAGCTTATCCTTAGGAACCCAAGAGACCCAGTACTTC
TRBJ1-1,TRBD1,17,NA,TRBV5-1,CASSLLPGQSSNTEAFF,TGCGCCAGCAGCTTACTCCCGGGACAGTCCTCGAACACTGAAGCTTTCTTT
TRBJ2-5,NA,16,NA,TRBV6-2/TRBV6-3,CASSYWVTRRDNEQYF,TGTGCCAGCAGTTATTGGGTGACAAGACGCGACAATGAGCAGTACTTC
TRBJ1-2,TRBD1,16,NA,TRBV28,CASSLRPGQGAYGYTF,TGTGCCAGCAGTTTGCGCCCGGGACAGGGGGCGTATGGCTACACCTTC
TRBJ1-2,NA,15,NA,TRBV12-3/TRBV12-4,CACSSRGRPNYGYTF,TGTGCCTGCAGTTCTCGCGGACGGCCGAACTATGGCTACACCTTC
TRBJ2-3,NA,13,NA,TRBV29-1,CSVTGHYTDTQYF,TGCAGCGTCACGGGACACTACACAGATACGCAGTATTTT
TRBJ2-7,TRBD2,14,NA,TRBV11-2,CASSISGRSYEQYF,TGTGCCAGCAGCATTAGCGGGCGATCCTACGAGCAGTACTTC
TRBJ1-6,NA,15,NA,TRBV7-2,CASSLVGRGDSPLHF,TGTGCCAGCAGCTTAGTCGGCAGGGGTGATTCACCCCTCCACTTT
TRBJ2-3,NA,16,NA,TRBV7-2,CASSPRDGGSTDTQYF,TGTGCCAGCAGCCCGCGGGACGGAGGTAGCACAGATACGCAGTATTTT
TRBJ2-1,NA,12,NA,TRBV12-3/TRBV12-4,CASSFGAETQFF,TGTGCCAGCAGTTTCGGTGCAGAGACCCAGTTCTTC
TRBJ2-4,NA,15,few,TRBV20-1,CSARAPPTAKNIQYF,TGCAGTGCTAGGGCGCCCCCGACGGCCAAAAACATTCAGTACTTC
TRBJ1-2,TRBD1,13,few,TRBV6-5,CASSGDRVYGYTF,TGTGCCAGCAGTGGGGACAGAGTTTATGGCTACACCTTC
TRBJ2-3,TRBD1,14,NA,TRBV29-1,CSVVGGRFTDTQYF,TGCAGCGTTGTAGGGGGCAGGTTCACAGATACGCAGTATTTT
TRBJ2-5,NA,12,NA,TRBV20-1,CSATRDSETQYF,TGCAGTGCTACCAGGGATAGTGAGACCCAGTACTTC
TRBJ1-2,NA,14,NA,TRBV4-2,CASSHTGKEDGYTF,TGTGCCAGCAGCCATACGGGGAAAGAGGATGGCTACACCTTC
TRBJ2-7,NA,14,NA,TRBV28,CASSSLEGVNEQYF,TGTGCCAGCTCCTCCTTGGAAGGGGTGAACGAGCAGTACTTC
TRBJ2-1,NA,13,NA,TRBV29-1,CSAHQRSYNEQFF,TGCAGCGCCCACCAGCGCTCCTACAATGAGCAGTTCTTC
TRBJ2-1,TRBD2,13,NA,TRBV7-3,CASSWRGGNEQFF,TGTGCCAGCAGCTGGCGGGGGGGGAATGAGCAGTTCTTC
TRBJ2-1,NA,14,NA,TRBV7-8,CASSTGTPYDEQFF,TGTGCCAGCAGCACAGGGACACCTTATGATGAGCAGTTCTTC
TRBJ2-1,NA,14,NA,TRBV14,CASSQDGSHNEQFF,TGTGCCAGCAGCCAAGATGGCAGTCACAATGAGCAGTTCTTC
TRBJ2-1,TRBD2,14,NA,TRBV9,CASSVVAGVGEQFF,TGTGCCAGCAGCGTAGTAGCGGGGGTGGGTGAGCAGTTCTTC
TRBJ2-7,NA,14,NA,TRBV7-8,CASSLARLSYEQYF,TGTGCCAGCAGCTTAGCCCGGCTGTCCTACGAGCAGTACTTC
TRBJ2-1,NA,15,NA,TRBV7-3,CASSLGRLSGNEQFF,TGTGCCAGCAGCTTAGGCCGACTCTCGGGCAATGAGCAGTTCTTC
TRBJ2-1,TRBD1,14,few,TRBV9,CASSGARGRNEQFF,TGTGCCAGCAGCGGGGCCAGGGGGCGAAATGAGCAGTTCTTC
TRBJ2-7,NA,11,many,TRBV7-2,CASSYQYEQYF,TGTGCCAGCAGCTACCAATACGAGCAGTACTTC
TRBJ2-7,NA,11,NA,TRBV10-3,CAISEFDEQYF,TGTGCCATCAGTGAGTTCGACGAGCAGTACTTC
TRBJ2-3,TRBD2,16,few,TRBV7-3,CASSFFSGTVPDTQYF,TGTGCCAGCAGCTTCTTCAGCGGGACGGTTCCAGATACGCAGTATTTT
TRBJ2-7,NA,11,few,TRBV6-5,CASRQLYEQYF,TGTGCCAGCAGACAGCTCTACGAGCAGTACTTC
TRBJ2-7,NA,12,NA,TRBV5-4,CASGKQGMEQYF,TGTGCCAGCGGTAAACAGGGAATGGAGCAGTACTTC
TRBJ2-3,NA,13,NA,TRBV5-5,CASSLGITDTQYF,TGTGCCAGCAGCTTGGGGATCACAGATACGCAGTATTTT
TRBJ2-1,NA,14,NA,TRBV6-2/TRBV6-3,CASKGGNSYNEQFF,TGTGCCAGCAAGGGCGGGAACTCCTACAATGAGCAGTTCTTC
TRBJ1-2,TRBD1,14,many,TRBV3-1,CASSSPGGYYGYTF,TGTGCCAGCAGCTCACCAGGGGGCTACTATGGCTACACCTTC
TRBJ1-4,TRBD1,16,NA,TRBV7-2,CASSGTGRFTNEKLFF,TGTGCCAGCAGCGGGACAGGGAGATTCACTAATGAAAAACTGTTTTTT